The clone carrying this TCR beta chain was found once. This sample also contains other DNA sequences that code for the same CDR3. Measured with immunoSEQ multiplex PCR; TCRdb has only the in-frame clones, and not every one. The table has millions of clones, about 92% seen once. The data belong to a study of shared clonotypes between healthy human individuals. The CDR3 extends over 14 amino acids. CDR1 is LNHDA, CDR2 SQIVND, per germline (reference sequence). With V trimmed by 6 bases and J by 2 bases, 1 base remained unmatched. Source material: naive CD4+ T cells sorted from blood. The subset here: CD45RA+ positively selected. The chain uses TRBV19 and TRBJ2-3, with TRBD2 identical over 11 bases. The receptor was isolated from a young man in good health. CDR3 sequence reads: CASRTSGNTDTQYF. CDR3 in DNA: TGTGCCAGTAGGACTAGCGGGAACACAGATACGCAGTATTTT.